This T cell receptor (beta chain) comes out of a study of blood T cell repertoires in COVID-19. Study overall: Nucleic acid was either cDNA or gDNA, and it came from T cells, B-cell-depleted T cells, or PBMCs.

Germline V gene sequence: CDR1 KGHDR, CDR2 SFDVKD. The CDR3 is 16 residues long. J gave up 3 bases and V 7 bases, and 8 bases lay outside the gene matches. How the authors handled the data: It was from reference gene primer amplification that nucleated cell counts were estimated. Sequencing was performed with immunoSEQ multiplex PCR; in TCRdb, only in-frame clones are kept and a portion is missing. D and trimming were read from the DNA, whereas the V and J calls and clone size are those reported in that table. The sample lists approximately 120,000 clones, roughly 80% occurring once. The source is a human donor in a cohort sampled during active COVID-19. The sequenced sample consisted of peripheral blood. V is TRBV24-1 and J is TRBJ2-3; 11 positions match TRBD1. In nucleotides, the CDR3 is TGTGCCACCAGCAACCGGGACAGGGGGTCAACAGATACGCAGTATTTT. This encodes CATSNRDRGSTDTQYF.